A selection of T cell receptor beta chains follows, all from one sample in a study of cytomegalovirus exposure and HLA in healthy donors. Measured with immunoSEQ multiplex PCR; TCRdb has only the in-frame clones, and not every one. The table lists fewer than 200,000 clones, about three quarters of them singletons. Sequenced material: PBMCs. The receptors shown here come from a female donor in good health and CMV-seronegative. Each CDR3 is given with its conserved first and last residue. Fields, in order: J gene, V gene, CDR3 protein.

TRBJ2-3 | TRBV5-5 | CASSLEWVGGGQYF
TRBJ2-1 | TRBV11-2 | CASSVSPSYNEQFF
TRBJ2-1 | TRBV19 | CASSIGGEPYNEQFF
TRBJ1-6 | TRBV5-1 | CASSTGSDNSPLHF
TRBJ1-2 | TRBV6-1 | CASRVQGGNYGYTF
TRBJ2-5 | TRBV18 | CASSPPRTGAKQETQYF
TRBJ1-1 | TRBV30 | CAWRSQNTEAFF
TRBJ2-7 | TRBV28 | CASSPLGTSGAYEQYF
TRBJ2-7 | TRBV7-9 | CASSLLGQPSYEQYF
TRBJ2-7 | TRBV2 | CASSDVRTAVYEQYF
TRBJ2-1 | TRBV4-1 | CASSQRRREGINEQFF